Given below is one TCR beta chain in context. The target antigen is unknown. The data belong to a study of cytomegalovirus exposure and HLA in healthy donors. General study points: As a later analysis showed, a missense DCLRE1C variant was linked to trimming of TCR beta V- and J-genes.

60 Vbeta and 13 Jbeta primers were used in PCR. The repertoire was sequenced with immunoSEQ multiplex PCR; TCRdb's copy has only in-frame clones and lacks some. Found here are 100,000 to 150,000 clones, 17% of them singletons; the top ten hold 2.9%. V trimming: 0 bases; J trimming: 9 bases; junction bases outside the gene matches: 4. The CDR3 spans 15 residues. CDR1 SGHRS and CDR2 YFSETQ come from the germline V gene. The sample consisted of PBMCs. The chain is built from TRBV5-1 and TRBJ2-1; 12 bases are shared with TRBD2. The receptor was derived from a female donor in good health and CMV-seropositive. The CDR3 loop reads CASSLDLAGGREQFF. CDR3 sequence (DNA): TGCGCCAGCAGCTTGGATCTAGCGGGGGGGCGTGAGCAGTTCTTC.